The clone carrying this TCR beta chain was recorded a few times. These data belong to a study of blood T cell repertoires in COVID-19. Study-wide background: T cells, B-cell-depleted T cells, or PBMCs provided the cDNA or gDNA that served as material.

Clones were sequenced by immunoSEQ multiplex PCR, and TCRdb holds only the in-frame ones, with some missing. The sample carries around 300,000 clones, 89% recorded once. The CDR3 is made up of 13 amino acids. The germline V gene encodes CDR1 WNHNN and CDR2 SYGVQD (reference sequence). V gave up 3 bases and J gave up 9 bases, with 12 bases separating them. The sample comprised peripheral blood. The rearrangement links TRBV10-1 to TRBJ1-5; D unresolved. The receptor was derived from a man in his forties or fifties with acute or convalescent COVID-19. DNA of the CDR3: TGCGCCAGCAGTGAAGCGCCGGAGGGGCCCCAGCATTTT. It yields the protein CASSEAPEGPQHF.